The 28 T cell receptor beta chains given below trace back to one sample, sequenced in a study of T cells in Graves' hyperthyroidism and ophthalmopathy. Template material for amplifying TCR beta CDR3 regions consisted of RNA transcripts. TCR CDR3 regions were first amplified by RT-PCR with HTBI primers. TCRdb re-derived calls from the multiplex PCR reads in MiXCR, one entry per CDR3 protein. The sample holds some 490,000 distinct CDR3 sequences, 16% seen once. Material: blood. Receptors originate from a woman aged 30 to 39 with Graves' ophthalmopathy.

The chain joins TRBV5-1 to TRBJ2-1, with 7 positions matching TRBD2. Trimming removed 4 bases from V and 7 bases from J; junction bases left unmatched: 5. CDR1 is SGHRS, CDR2 YFSETQ, per germline. The CDR3 has 13 amino acids. The DNA of the CDR3 is TGCGCCAGCAGCGGTCCGGGACTAAATGAGCAGTTCTTC. Protein sequence: CASSGPGLNEQFF.

This clonotype was observed a few times. This sequence joins TRBV19 and TRBJ2-1; D is perhaps TRBD1 (5 bases). The CDR3 has 15 residues. Germline CDR1 reads LNHDA; CDR2 reads SQIVND (reference sequence). The V end lost 5 bases, the J end lost 0 bases, and 11 bases lay between the germline ends. CDR3 loop: CASSPTDSSYNEQFF. In DNA form, the CDR3 reads TGTGCCAGTAGTCCGACAGATAGCTCCTACAATGAGCAGTTCTTC.

The chain has TRBV2 and TRBJ2-7; unclear D gene. Germline values: CDR1 SNHLY, CDR2 FYNNEI. Trimming left V 2 bases short and J 2 bases short, with 10 bases between. The CDR3 has 14 residues. The CDR3 region is CASSENYRAYEQYF. For the CDR3, the DNA is TGTGCCAGCAGTGAAAACTACCGAGCCTACGAGCAGTACTTC.

The rearrangement uses TRBV2 and TRBJ1-1, with D hard to call. V gave up 4 bases and J gave up 7 bases, with 16 bases separating them. Germline values: CDR1 SNHLY, CDR2 FYNNEI. The CDR3 runs 14 residues. The chain's CDR3 is CASSGGGPPVEAFF. DNA of the CDR3: TGTGCCAGCAGTGGGGGTGGGCCCCCCGTTGAAGCTTTCTTT.

In its sample, this clonotype was seen a few times. The chain links TRBV6-2 or TRBV6-3 to TRBJ1-1; D is perhaps TRBD1 (5 bases). Germline assignment: CDR1 MNHEY and CDR2 SVGEGT. The CDR3 runs to 15 residues. The ends were cut back, 2 bases at V and 1 base at J, with 11 bases in the middle. The CDR3: CASSYPAGSNTEAFF. The CDR3 nucleotides read TGTGCCAGCAGTTACCCTGCAGGGTCGAACACTGAAGCTTTCTTT.

This chain uses TRBV12-3 or TRBV12-4 with TRBJ2-7; 9 bases fit TRBD1. This CDR3 is built from 15 residues. V gave up 5 bases and J gave up 4 bases; unmatched junction bases: 9. The CDR3 loop reads CASSPGTGLIYEQYF. DNA of the CDR3: TGTGCCAGCAGTCCCGGGACAGGGTTGATATACGAGCAGTACTTC.

This clonotype has at least ten counts. The rearrangement links TRBV28 to TRBJ2-1; 11 nucleotides line up with TRBD2. This CDR3 is 16 amino acids long. Germline lookup yields CDR1 MDHEN and CDR2 SYDVKM. V dropped 5 bases and J dropped 8; count of bases not matched to a gene: 11. This CDR3 reads CASSTLLAGVGDEQFF. For the CDR3, the DNA is TGTGCCAGCAGTACTTTACTAGCGGGAGTGGGCGATGAGCAGTTCTTC.

This clonotype was picked up many times. The rearrangement joins TRBV7-3 to TRBJ2-1; 7 bases fit TRBD2. V gave up 3 bases and J gave up 12 bases; unmatched junction bases: 5. Germline assignment: CDR1 SGHTA and CDR2 FQGTGA. CDR3 length: 12 residues. In nucleotides, the CDR3 is TGTGCCAGCAGCTTGTCGGGGGGAGGGCAGTTCTTC. This codes for CASSLSGGGQFF.

This clonotype was seen a handful of times. V gene TRBV19 combines with J gene TRBJ1-1; D is unclear. The CDR3 runs to 17 residues. Germline CDR1 LNHDA, CDR2 SQIVND (reference sequence). Trimming left V 5 bases short and J 1 base short, with 20 bases between. CDR3 protein: CASSDRRRADPNTEAFF. CDR3 sequence (DNA): TGTGCCAGTAGTGATAGGCGAAGGGCGGACCCGAACACTGAAGCTTTCTTT.

This clonotype was detected many times. V and J are TRBV28 and TRBJ2-1; 10 bases align to TRBD2. There are 19 residues in the CDR3. Trimming removed 6 bases from V and 0 bases from J; junction bases left unmatched: 14. The germline CDR1 and CDR2 sequences are MDHEN and SYDVKM. CDR3 loop: CASSKDSGRPTTSYNEQFF. CDR3 in DNA: TGTGCCAGCAGCAAGGATAGCGGGAGGCCAACTACCTCCTACAATGAGCAGTTCTTC.

V gene TRBV24-1 combines with J gene TRBJ2-1; 8 bases agree with TRBD1. V shed 0 bases, J shed 8 bases, and the junction held 2 bases outside the gene matches. This CDR3 has 14 residues. The germline gives CDR1 KGHDR, CDR2 SFDVKD. The CDR3 spells CATSDLGQGYEQFF. CDR3 coding DNA: TGTGCCACCAGTGATTTGGGACAGGGCTATGAGCAGTTCTTC.

Turning to this clonotype: A much bigger clone sits one base away, suggesting this may be a read error. The rearrangement joins TRBV3-1 to TRBJ2-5, with a tentative D call TRBD2 (6 bases). Per germline, CDR1 LGHDT and CDR2 YNNKEL (reference sequence). Trimming pared 8 bases from V and 2 bases from J, leaving 12 bases between. CDR3 length equals 13 residues. The CDR3 is CASWASEQETQYF. Here the CDR3 DNA reads TGTGCCAGCTGGGCTAGCGAACAAGAGACCCAGTACTTC.

For the CDR3, the DNA is TGTGCCAGCAGCCCCTCCCCAGGGGAGGATGGCTACACCTTC. Translation gives CASSPSPGEDGYTF. The chain combines TRBV7-6 with TRBJ1-2, with D perhaps TRBD1 (6 bases). CDR1 is SGHVS and CDR2 is FNYEAQ in the germline V gene. V was cut by 5 bases and J by 6 bases, with 16 bases left in between. The CDR3 is 14 residues long.

Many counts were recorded for this clonotype. The chain employs TRBV6-1 and TRBJ2-7; 8 bases line up with TRBD2. Germline loops: CDR1 MNHNS, CDR2 SASEGT. This CDR3 spans 15 amino acids. V trimming: 4 bases; J trimming: 4 bases; junction bases outside the gene matches: 9. CDR3 sequence: CASSGGSGSGYEQYF. In DNA, the CDR3 is TGTGCCAGCAGTGGTGGGAGCGGGAGCGGGTACGAGCAGTACTTC.

This clonotype occurred many times. This rearrangement joins TRBV28 to TRBJ2-7, with D tentatively TRBD2 (5 bases). This CDR3 comprises 12 residues. Germline CDR1 MDHEN, CDR2 SYDVKM. Trimming pared 2 bases from V and 9 bases from J, leaving 11 bases between. The CDR3 region is CASSLRRAVQYF. The CDR3 nucleotides read TGTGCCAGCAGTTTACGGCGGGCGGTGCAGTACTTC.

The chain carries TRBV11-2 and TRBJ1-4; maybe TRBD1 (5 bases). CDR3 length: 19 amino acids. V was trimmed by 1 base and J by 8 bases, leaving 26 bases between them. CDR1 is SGHAT, CDR2 FQNNGV, per germline. The CDR3, as DNA: TGTGCCAGCAGCTTAGGGGCTATAACCGGGACTCTAAGGAGGGAAAAACTGTTTTTT. The encoded protein is CASSLGAITGTLRREKLFF.

This clonotype was picked up many times. The chain employs TRBV5-1 and TRBJ2-7; TRBD2 agrees at 10 bases. The CDR3 length is 16 residues. J gave up 5 bases and V 5 bases, and 13 bases lay outside the gene matches. The V gene's germline CDR1 is SGHRS and CDR2 YFSETQ. For the CDR3, the DNA is TGCGCCAGCAGTATCGTGGCTAGCGGGAGTTCCCACGAGCAGTACTTC. This codes for CASSIVASGSSHEQYF.

This clonotype was detected many times. The chain recombines TRBV4-1 with TRBJ1-1, with 8 bases fitting TRBD1. The J segment lost 2 bases and the V segment lost 6 bases, leaving 5 bases of the junction unmatched. Per germline, CDR1 MGHRA and CDR2 YSYEKL. This CDR3 region has 14 residues. CDR3 region: CASRNPGGNTEAFF. The CDR3 nucleotides read TGCGCCAGCAGGAATCCAGGGGGCAACACTGAAGCTTTCTTT.

In its sample, this clonotype was seen many times. This chain joins TRBV5-1 and TRBJ2-3; D ambiguous. V lost 2 bases, J lost 2 bases, and 9 bases lay in between. This CDR3 is 14 amino acids long. Germline V gene sequence: CDR1 SGHRS, CDR2 YFSETQ. The CDR3 sequence: CASSLNKITDTQYF. In DNA, the CDR3 is TGCGCCAGCAGCTTAAACAAGATCACAGATACGCAGTATTTT. Using reference TRBV5-1 and TRBJ2-3 for the parts outside the CDR3, the full variable domain is KAGVTQTPRYLIKTRGQQVTLSCSPISGHRSVSWYQQTPGQGLQFLFEYFSETQRNKGNFPGRFSGRQFSNSRSEMNVSTLELGDSALYLCASSLNKITDTQYFGPGTRLTVL.

This chain connects TRBV14 to TRBJ2-6; 7 positions match TRBD1. Germline values: CDR1 SGHDN, CDR2 FVKESK. The CDR3 length is 16 residues. Trimming removed 4 bases from V and 3 bases from J; junction bases left unmatched: 6. The CDR3 nucleotides read TGTGCCAGCAGCCTACAGGGGAGTGTTGGGGCCAACGTCCTGACTTTC. Protein product: CASSLQGSVGANVLTF.

About this clonotype itself: A much bigger clone sits one base away, suggesting this may be a read error. This chain joins TRBV6-1 and TRBJ1-5, with unresolved D. Germline V gives CDR1 MNHNS, CDR2 SASEGT. V lost 6 bases to trimming and J lost 0 bases, with 6 bases between them. The CDR3 is 13 residues long. CDR3 loop: CASRANSNQPQHF. DNA of the CDR3: TGTGCCAGCAGGGCGAATAGCAATCAGCCCCAGCATTTT.

The gene calls are TRBV5-6 and TRBJ2-5; perhaps TRBD2 as D (6 bases). Germline V lookup: CDR1 SGHDT, CDR2 YYEEEE. V was trimmed by 4 bases and J by 5 bases, leaving 15 bases between them. The CDR3 is 14 residues long. The CDR3: CASSPGLSAETQYF. CDR3 in DNA: TGTGCCAGCAGCCCGGGACTGTCTGCGGAGACCCAGTACTTC.

This clonotype was picked up many times. The V and J genes are TRBV20-1 and TRBJ2-2; possible D gene TRBD2, 5 bases. The CDR3 is made up of 16 amino acids. Germline CDR1 DFQATT, CDR2 SNEGSKA (reference sequence). The V end lost 0 bases, the J end lost 0 bases, and 11 bases lay between the germline ends. CDR3 loop: CSARDQGRANTGELFF. The CDR3 coding sequence is TGCAGTGCTAGAGATCAAGGGAGAGCGAACACCGGGGAGCTGTTTTTT.

In its sample, this clonotype was seen many times. The chain has TRBV10-1 and TRBJ2-5; no clear D gene. Germline V lookup: CDR1 WNHNN, CDR2 SYGVQD (reference sequence). V gave up 0 bases and J gave up 0 bases, with 5 bases separating them. CDR3 length: 14 residues. DNA of the CDR3: TGCGCCAGCAGTGAGTCGGGGTACCAAGAGACCCAGTACTTC. Residues: CASSESGYQETQYF.

This clonotype turned up a few times. The rearrangement uses TRBV5-6 and TRBJ2-4; 9 bases are a match to TRBD1. The CDR3 runs to 16 residues. From germline, CDR1 is SGHDT and CDR2 YYEEEE. V dropped 4 bases and J dropped 0; count of bases not matched to a gene: 5. The CDR3 region has the DNA TGTGCCAGCAGCATAAACAGGGGGCAAGCCAAAAACATTCAGTACTTC. Translated, it gives CASSINRGQAKNIQYF. Based on the CDR3 plus reference TRBV5-6 and TRBJ2-4, the full variable domain is DAGVTQSPTHLIKTRGQQVTLRCSPKSGHDTVSWYQQALGQGPQFIFQYYEEEERQRGNFPDRFSGHQFPNYSSELNVNALLLGDSALYLCASSINRGQAKNIQYFGAGTRLSVL.

This clonotype was observed at least ten times. The CDR3 loop reads CSADRGGINYGYTF. The DNA for the CDR3 is TGCAGTGCCGATCGAGGGGGCATTAACTATGGCTACACCTTC. The chain links TRBV20-1 to TRBJ1-2; 7 bases line up with TRBD1. Germline values: CDR1 DFQATT, CDR2 SNEGSKA (reference sequence). This CDR3 region has 14 residues. Trimming removed 6 bases from V and 1 base from J; junction bases left unmatched: 8.

This clonotype was counted at least ten times. The chain has TRBV27 and TRBJ2-7, with TRBD1 matching 7 bases. Trimming took 5 bases from V and 0 from J; bases not matched to a gene: 10. Germline V gives CDR1 MNHEY, CDR2 SMNVEV (reference sequence). The CDR3 is made up of 16 amino acids. The CDR3 bases are TGTGCCAGCAGTCCGGTAGGGGGCCGGATCTCCTACGAGCAGTACTTC. It is translated as CASSPVGGRISYEQYF.

The chain carries TRBV6-2 or TRBV6-3 and TRBJ1-4; D is ambiguous. Trimming removed 0 bases from V and 4 bases from J, with 9 bases in between. The CDR3 is 15 residues long. From germline, CDR1 is MNHEY and CDR2 SVGEGT. CDR3 sequence: CASSYSIGSNEKLFF. The CDR3 DNA sequence: TGTGCCAGCAGTTACTCGATTGGCAGTAATGAAAAACTGTTTTTT.